Below, 11 T cell receptor beta chains from the same sample are listed, as sequenced in a study of T cells in Graves' hyperthyroidism and ophthalmopathy. Amplification targeted TCR beta CDR3 regions from RNA transcripts. The TCR CDR3 was amplified in a first-round RT-PCR using the HTBI primer set. A single record per CDR3 protein comes from TCRdb applying MiXCR to the multiplex PCR reads. The sample has around 300,000 distinct CDR3 sequences, about an eighth seen once. The sequencing input was blood. The receptors derive from a woman aged 30 to 39 with Graves' hyperthyroidism that later progressed to Graves' ophthalmopathy.

This clonotype was seen many times. The CDR3 bases are TGCAGTGCTAGAGATCCGGGATACTACAATGAGCAGTTCTTC. Translated: CSARDPGYYNEQFF. This chain uses TRBV20-1 with TRBJ2-1; tentative D call: TRBD2 (5 bases). This CDR3 spans 14 amino acids. Germline-derived CDR1 and CDR2 are DFQATT and SNEGSKA (reference sequence). V gave up 0 bases and J gave up 3 bases, with 9 bases separating them.

This clonotype was picked up a small number of times. CDR3 coding DNA: TGCAGTGCTAGACCGGGATTCAGGGTTGACGATCAGCCCCAGCATTTT. This gives the protein CSARPGFRVDDQPQHF. The V call is TRBV20-1, the J call TRBJ1-5; a possible D gene is TRBD1 (5 bases). The V end lost 2 bases, the J end lost 5 bases, and 19 bases lay between the germline ends. This CDR3 is built from 16 residues. Germline V CDR1 and CDR2: DFQATT, SNEGSKA (reference sequence).

The chain is built from TRBV5-1 and TRBJ1-1; the match to TRBD1 covers 8 bases. This CDR3 has 14 amino acids. The V gene end was trimmed by 2 bases and the J gene end by 5 bases; junction bases not matched to a gene: 5. Germline V gene sequence: CDR1 SGHRS, CDR2 YFSETQ. DNA for the CDR3: TGCGCCAGCAGCTTATGGGGACAGGAGACTGAAGCTTTCTTT. Its translation is CASSLWGQETEAFF.

This clonotype was counted many times. V usage is TRBV7-9 and J usage is TRBJ1-2; tentative D call: TRBD1 (5 bases). The germline V and J ends were trimmed by 1 base and 8 bases, with 17 bases remaining between them. This CDR3 spans 15 amino acids. Germline V CDR1 and CDR2: SEHNR, FQNEAQ (reference sequence). CDR3 DNA: TGTGCCAGCAGCTTAGTCGGGACCGAAAGTCCCGGCTACACCTTC. As protein: CASSLVGTESPGYTF.

This clonotype has ten or more counts. The genes are TRBV7-2 and TRBJ2-3; D ambiguous. V lost 7 bases and J 5 bases, leaving 7 bases between the germline ends. This CDR3 comprises 11 residues. CDR1 and CDR2 (germline): SGHTA, FQGNSA. CDR3 nucleotide sequence: TGTGCCAGCACCTTCAAAGATACGCAGTATTTT. Amino acids: CASTFKDTQYF.

This clonotype was seen a handful of times. The V call is TRBV5-1, the J call TRBJ2-7; possibly TRBD1 for D (6 bases). V shed 2 bases and J shed 5 bases, with 17 bases lying between them. Germline V gene lookup returns CDR1 SGHRS and CDR2 YFSETQ. This CDR3 comprises 15 residues. CDR3 coding DNA: TGCGCCAGCAGCTTTCCAGGCGGACAGAGAAACGAGCAGTACTTC. Amino acid sequence: CASSFPGGQRNEQYF.

The table lists this clonotype with many counts. The rearrangement links TRBV7-3 to TRBJ2-5; D perhaps matches TRBD1 (6 bases). The V end lost 2 bases, the J end lost 9 bases, and 10 bases lay between the germline ends. CDR3 length: 12 residues. In germline, CDR1 is SGHTA, CDR2 FQGTGA. The chain's CDR3 is CASSLGGPPQYF. The CDR3 nucleotides read TGTGCCAGCAGCTTAGGGGGCCCTCCCCAGTACTTC.

In this sample, this clonotype turned up many times. The rearrangement joins TRBV9 to TRBJ2-1, with TRBD2 matching 8 bases. The CDR3 runs to 17 residues. The V segment lost 0 bases and the J segment 7 bases; nucleotides outside the gene matches: 12. Germline V lookup: CDR1 SGDLS, CDR2 YYNGEE. Here the CDR3 DNA reads TGTGCCAGCAGCGTAGAGAGTAGCGGGGAGGGTTGGAATGAGCAGTTCTTC. It specifies CASSVESSGEGWNEQFF.

This clonotype was seen ten or more times. The chain combines TRBV20-1 with TRBJ2-7; TRBD2 aligns across 13 bases. The CDR3 runs to 17 residues. Trimming cost V 3 bases and J 4 bases; bases outside gene matches: 12. The germline CDR1 and CDR2 sequences are DFQATT and SNEGSKA (reference sequence). CDR3 protein: CSARGEILAGGPYEQYF. The CDR3 DNA follows: TGCAGTGCTAGGGGAGAGATACTAGCGGGAGGGCCTTACGAGCAGTACTTC.

This clonotype was picked up a small number of times. The chain couples TRBV20-1 to TRBJ2-5; D is perhaps TRBD1 (5 bases). This CDR3 is 15 amino acids long. The V end was cut by 2 bases, the J end by 1 base, with 14 bases between. Germline lookup yields CDR1 DFQATT and CDR2 SNEGSKA (reference sequence). The CDR3 coding sequence is TGCAGTGCTAGAAGTAAGGGGCGTCTCCAAGAGACCCAGTACTTC. Its translation: CSARSKGRLQETQYF.

The table lists this clonotype with many counts. The chain is built from TRBV20-1 and TRBJ2-7; D is possibly TRBD2 (5 bases). In germline, CDR1 is DFQATT, CDR2 SNEGSKA (reference sequence). This CDR3 is built from 13 residues. With 2 bases removed from V and 2 bases from J, the gap between germline ends came to 10 bases. CDR3: CSARPSLTYEQYF. CDR3 sequence (DNA): TGCAGTGCTAGACCTAGCCTAACCTACGAGCAGTACTTC.